A single sample gave rise to the 9 T cell receptor beta chains below, sequenced in a study of cytomegalovirus exposure and HLA in healthy donors. Researchers ran the PCR with 60 Vbeta and 13 Jbeta primers. Only in-frame clones appear in the TCRdb table, and some are missing; sequencing was by immunoSEQ multiplex PCR. The profile shows more than 150,000 clones, 70% to 80% of them singletons. The specimen sequenced was PBMCs. The receptors derive from a man between 18 and 35 years old in good health and CMV-seronegative.

This rearrangement joins TRBV27 to TRBJ2-7; 8 positions agree with TRBD1. Trimming at V came to 5 bases and at J to 6 bases, leaving 18 bases not matched to a gene. This CDR3 is 17 amino acids long. CDR1 MNHEY and CDR2 SMNVEV come from the germline V gene (reference sequence). The CDR3: CASSPLQSDRVSREQYF. The DNA of the CDR3 is TGTGCCAGCAGTCCCCTTCAATCGGACAGGGTTAGCCGCGAGCAGTACTTC.

This chain links TRBV29-1 with TRBJ2-3; a possible D gene is TRBD2 (5 bases). Trimming stripped 5 bases from V and 4 bases from J, with 10 bases between. CDR3 length: 12 amino acids. The V gene's germline CDR1 is SQVTM and CDR2 ANQGSEA. The CDR3, as DNA: TGCAGCGTTAGCGGCCTGGCAGATACGCAGTATTTT. It specifies CSVSGLADTQYF.

This clone has only one observation. CDR3 amino acids: CASSFRQGENTEAFF. In DNA form, the CDR3 reads TGTGCCAGCAGCTTCCGACAGGGCGAGAACACTGAAGCTTTCTTT. The chain joins TRBV7-2 to TRBJ1-1, with 7 positions matching TRBD1. Germline loops: CDR1 SGHTA, CDR2 FQGNSA. This CDR3 comprises 15 residues. Trimming removed 3 bases from V and 1 base from J; junction bases left unmatched: 5.

This clone was detected only once. V is TRBV5-6 and J is TRBJ1-2, with D perhaps matching TRBD1 (6 bases). Trimming cost V 0 bases and J 12 bases, with 18 bases left between them. This CDR3 spans 14 amino acids. Germline lookup yields CDR1 SGHDT and CDR2 YYEEEE. The CDR3, as DNA: TGTGCCAGCAGCTTGGTAGGGGGAGAGGGCCGTCACACCTTC. It codes for CASSLVGGEGRHTF.

V usage is TRBV29-1 and J usage is TRBJ2-1; 8 bases fit TRBD1. With V trimmed by 1 base and J by 2 bases, 1 base remained unmatched. Germline V gives CDR1 SQVTM, CDR2 ANQGSEA. This CDR3 is built from 14 residues. In DNA, the CDR3 is TGCAGCGTTGAAGGGGACAGGACCTACAATGAGCAGTTCTTC. As protein: CSVEGDRTYNEQFF.

V and J are TRBV30 and TRBJ2-3, with D uncertain. The germline V gene has CDR1 GTSNPN and CDR2 SVGIG (reference sequence). The CDR3 is 13 residues long. Trimming left V 2 bases short and J 0 bases short, with 6 bases between. The CDR3 here is CAWSSGSTDTQYF. The CDR3 DNA is TGTGCCTGGAGTTCCGGGAGCACAGATACGCAGTATTTT.

The chain carries TRBV4-3 and TRBJ2-7, with TRBD1 matching over 8 bases. The V gene end was trimmed by 0 bases and the J gene end by 3 bases; junction bases not matched to a gene: 7. Germline lookup yields CDR1 LGHNA and CDR2 YSLEER. CDR3 length: 16 amino acids. The DNA for the CDR3 is TGCGCCAGCAGCCAAGATCGGAACAGGGGGAGCTACGAGCAGTACTTC. Its protein is CASSQDRNRGSYEQYF.

The rearrangement uses TRBV21-1 and TRBJ1-2; TRBD1, the D gene given by the table, was not confirmed from the DNA. TRBV21-1 is a pseudogene segment. CDR3 length equals 17 residues. The CDR3 DNA reads as TGTGCCAGCAGCAAAATCCCGGACAGGTTCAAATTCTATGGCTACACCTTC. Protein sequence: CASSKIPDRFKFYGYTF.

The chain joins TRBV18 to TRBJ1-1; D may be TRBD1 (5 bases). Germline V gene data show CDR1 as KGHSH and CDR2 as LQKENI. This CDR3 comprises 13 residues. Deletions cut 2 bases from V and 5 bases from J, with 9 bases between. The CDR3 reads CASSPSRGTEAFF. CDR3 bases: TGTGCCAGCTCACCATCTCGGGGGACTGAAGCTTTCTTT.